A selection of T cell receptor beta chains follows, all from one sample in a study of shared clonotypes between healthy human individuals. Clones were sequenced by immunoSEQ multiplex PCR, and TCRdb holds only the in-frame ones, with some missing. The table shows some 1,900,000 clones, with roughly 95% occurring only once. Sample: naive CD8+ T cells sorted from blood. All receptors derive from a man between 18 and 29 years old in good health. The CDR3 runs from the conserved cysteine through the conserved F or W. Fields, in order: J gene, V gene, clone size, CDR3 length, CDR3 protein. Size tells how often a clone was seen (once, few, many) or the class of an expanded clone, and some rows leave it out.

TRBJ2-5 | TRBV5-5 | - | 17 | CASSLGLGGDVRETQYF
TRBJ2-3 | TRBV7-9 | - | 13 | CASSLSVEDTQYF
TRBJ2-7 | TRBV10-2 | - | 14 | CASNDGGTSYEQYF
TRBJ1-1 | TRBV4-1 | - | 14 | CASSHQDSHTEAFF
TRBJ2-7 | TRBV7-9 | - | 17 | CASSSQGLAGADLEQYF
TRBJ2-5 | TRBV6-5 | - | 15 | CASSYDGRAGETQYF
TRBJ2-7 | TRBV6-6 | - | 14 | CASSRQGSSYEQYF
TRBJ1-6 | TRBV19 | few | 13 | CASSALQYSPLHF
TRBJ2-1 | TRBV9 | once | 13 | CASSVGAAGEQFF
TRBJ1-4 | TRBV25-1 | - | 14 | CASNEQGANEKLFF
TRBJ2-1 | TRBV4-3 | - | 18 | CASSTSPEWDRAYNEQFF
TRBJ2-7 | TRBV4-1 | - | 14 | CASSLTPLVHEQYF
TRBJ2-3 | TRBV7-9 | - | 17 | CASSLPQSGQVADTQYF
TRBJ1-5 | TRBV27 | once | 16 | CASRADPGHQGQPQHF
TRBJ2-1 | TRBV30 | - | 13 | CAWSGVSYNEQFF
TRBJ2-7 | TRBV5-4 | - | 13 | CASSRDSPYEQYF
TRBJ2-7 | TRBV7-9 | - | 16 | CASSSSAGQGFGEQYF
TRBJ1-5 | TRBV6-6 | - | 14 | CASSWTVASGPQHF
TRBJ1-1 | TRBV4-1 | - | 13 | CASSQDRDTEAFF
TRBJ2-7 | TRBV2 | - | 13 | CASSFGTGYEQYF
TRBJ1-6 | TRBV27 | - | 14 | CASSSAGVFSPLHF
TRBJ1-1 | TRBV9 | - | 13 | CASSPVGNTEAFF
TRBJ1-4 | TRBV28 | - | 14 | CASSLDREDEKLFF
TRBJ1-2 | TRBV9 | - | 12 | CASNIAGDGYTF
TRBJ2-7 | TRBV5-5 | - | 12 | CASSLEASEQYF
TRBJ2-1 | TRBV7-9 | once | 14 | CATYSAGEYNEQFF
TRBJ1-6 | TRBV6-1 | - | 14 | CASSEATRGPSLHF
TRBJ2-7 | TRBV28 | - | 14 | CASSLGTGPYEQYF
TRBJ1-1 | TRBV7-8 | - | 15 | CASSPPRTGGTEAFF
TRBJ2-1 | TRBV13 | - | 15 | CASSHGPSPGNEQFF
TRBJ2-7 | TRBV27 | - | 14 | CASSLGTGVYEQYF
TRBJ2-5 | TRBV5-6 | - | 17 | CASSLQGNVREGETQYF
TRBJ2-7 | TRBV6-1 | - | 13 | CASTGTGLYEQYF
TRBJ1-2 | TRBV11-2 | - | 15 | CASSFGDASFYGYTF
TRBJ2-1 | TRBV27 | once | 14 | CASSFSGGYNEQFF
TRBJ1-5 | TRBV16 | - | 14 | CASSPGQFNQPQHF
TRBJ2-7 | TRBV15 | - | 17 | CATSRDFDRGLSYEQYF
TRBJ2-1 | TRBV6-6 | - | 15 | CASSSSVTGVNEQFF
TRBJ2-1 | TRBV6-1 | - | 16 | CASSDTGGFYYNEQFF
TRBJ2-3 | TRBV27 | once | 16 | CASSLSEGDMTDTQYF
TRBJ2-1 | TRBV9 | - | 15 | CASSVAGRGSNEQFF
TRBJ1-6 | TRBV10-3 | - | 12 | CAIGLEGSPLHF
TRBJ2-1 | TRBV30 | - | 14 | CAWSLGAGNNEQFF
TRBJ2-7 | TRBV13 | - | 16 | CASSLRRPYSSYEQYF
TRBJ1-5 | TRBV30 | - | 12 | CAWSAGDQPQHF
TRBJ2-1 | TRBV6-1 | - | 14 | CASSDSGTYNEQFF
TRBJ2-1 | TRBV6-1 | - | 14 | CASASHADLKEQFF
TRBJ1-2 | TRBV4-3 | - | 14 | CASSPTGGDYGYTF
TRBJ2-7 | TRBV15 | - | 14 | CATSREPEGLEQYF
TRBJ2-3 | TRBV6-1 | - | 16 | CASSEERGRGRDTQYF
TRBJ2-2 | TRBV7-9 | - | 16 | CASSLLGSGRTGELFF
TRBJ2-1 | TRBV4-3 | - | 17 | CASSQALGASGSNEQFF
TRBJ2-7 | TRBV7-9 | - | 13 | CASSPTGFDEQYF
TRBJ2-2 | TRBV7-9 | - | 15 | CASSLAGGEAGELFF